This is a list of T cell receptor beta chains from one sample in a study of T cell repertoires in cytomegalovirus infection. Each CDR3 protein gets one entry after TCRdb re-called the reads with MiXCR. The sample has 560,000 or so distinct CDR3 sequences, about 15% seen once. The sequencing input was CD8+ T cells from PBMCs. These receptors were collected from a human donor in good health (CMV status not recorded). Some clones in this sample may be carry-over from other donors' samples. CDR3s include the opening cysteine and the closing phenylalanine or tryptophan.

V: TRBV6-2/TRBV6-3
J: TRBJ1-6
CDR3: CASRHGRDGYNSPLHF

V: TRBV7-3
J: TRBJ1-3
CDR3: CASSPTGNSGNTIYF

V: TRBV19
J: TRBJ2-1
CDR3: CASSMRDEQFF

V: TRBV5-5
J: TRBJ2-7
CDR3: CASSLEWGPHEQYF

V: TRBV7-8
J: TRBJ1-1
CDR3: CASSEFIAGLPNTEAFF

V: TRBV4-1
J: TRBJ2-1
CDR3: CASSQERGASGRAYNEQFF

V: TRBV11-2
J: TRBJ1-1
CDR3: CASNERRIGYTEAFF

V: TRBV7-2
J: TRBJ1-3
CDR3: CASSGTGRPSGNTIYF

V: TRBV7-7
J: TRBJ2-7
CDR3: CASSRDPSYEQYF

V: TRBV11-2
J: TRBJ1-6
CDR3: CASSTGGSPLHF

V: TRBV11-2
J: TRBJ1-2
CDR3: CASSMAPFGTGFGYTF

V: TRBV7-3
J: TRBJ1-2
CDR3: CASSPSAGPRGVGYTF

V: TRBV2
J: TRBJ1-2
CDR3: CARTQENYGYTF

V: TRBV20-1
J: TRBJ2-2
CDR3: CSARPPPVLGQGIENTGELFF

V: TRBV28
J: TRBJ2-3
CDR3: CASSPLRLESTDTQYF

V: TRBV20-1
J: TRBJ1-1
CDR3: CSATPPDRARTEAFF

V: TRBV14
J: TRBJ1-4
CDR3: CASSQESAPTNEKLFF

V: TRBV7-8
J: TRBJ1-5
CDR3: CASSPAGDPWSQPQHF

V: TRBV7-2
J: TRBJ2-1
CDR3: CASSASLAGGPSSYNEQFF

V: TRBV4-1
J: TRBJ1-2
CDR3: CASSFRTGRVDGYTF

V: TRBV10-2
J: TRBJ1-5
CDR3: CASGFNQPQHF

V: TRBV27
J: TRBJ2-1
CDR3: CASSFQSSSYNEQFF

V: TRBV28
J: TRBJ2-5
CDR3: CASSFTITGGQETQYF

V: TRBV27
J: TRBJ1-3
CDR3: CASSLGAGNTIYF

V: TRBV6-1
J: TRBJ2-1
CDR3: CASRTGHLEYEQFF

V: TRBV3-1
J: TRBJ2-5
CDR3: CASSPRDKETQYF

V: TRBV3-1
J: TRBJ1-1
CDR3: CASSQAGTGFTEAFF

V: TRBV28
J: TRBJ1-1
CDR3: CASSSWTIKNTEAFF